These 15 T cell receptor beta chains were all obtained from the same sample, sequenced in a study of T cell responses to AZD1222 COVID-19 vaccine. Sequenced by immunoSEQ multiplex PCR; TCRdb stores in-frame clones only, minus some. The sample consists of 170,000 or so clones, roughly nine tenths of them appearing once. The material was peripheral blood, obtained on day 0 of AZD1222 vaccination. All receptors derive from an adult in good health.

This chain's CDR3 is CASSLSQGNGGYTF. The CDR3 DNA sequence: TGCGCCAGCAGCTTGAGCCAGGGGAATGGTGGCTACACCTTC. The V gene is TRBV5-1, the J gene TRBJ1-2, with a possible D match to TRBD1 (6 bases). The CDR3 sequence is 14 residues long. Germline V CDR1 and CDR2: SGHRS, YFSETQ. Trimming shortened V by 1 base and J by 7 bases, and 14 bases separated the two germline ends.

The V gene is TRBV5-1, the J gene TRBJ1-5; D remains unclear. Trimming left V 1 base short and J 0 bases short, with 8 bases between. This CDR3 contains 15 residues. From germline, CDR1 is SGHRS and CDR2 YFSETQ. CDR3: CASSLSDPSNQPQHF. The CDR3, as DNA: TGCGCCAGCAGCTTGTCAGATCCTAGCAATCAGCCCCAGCATTTT.

This chain links TRBV21-1 with TRBJ2-6; the table assigns TRBD1, which was not confirmed against the DNA. TRBV21-1 is classified as a pseudogene. This CDR3 has 17 amino acids. CDR3 sequence: CASSTGQLRSGANVLTF. DNA for the CDR3: TGTGCCAGCAGCACCGGACAGCTCCGCTCTGGGGCCAACGTCCTGACTTTC.

The rearrangement joins TRBV29-1 to TRBJ2-7, with 10 positions matching TRBD1. Germline values: CDR1 SQVTM, CDR2 ANQGSEA. The V segment lost 2 bases and the J segment 6 bases; nucleotides outside the gene matches: 4. The CDR3 has 13 amino acids. This CDR3 is CSVEKTGGFEQYF. The CDR3 DNA follows: TGCAGCGTTGAAAAGACAGGGGGCTTCGAGCAGTACTTC.

The gene calls are TRBV7-9 and TRBJ1-6, with D possibly being TRBD1 (6 bases). Germline assignment: CDR1 SEHNR and CDR2 FQNEAQ (reference sequence). V lost 0 bases to trimming and J lost 7 bases, with 10 bases between them. This CDR3 region has 15 residues. The CDR3 here is CASSLAGRGNSPLHF. The CDR3 DNA is TGTGCCAGCAGCTTAGCTGGAAGGGGGAATTCACCCCTCCACTTT.

The rearrangement joins TRBV20-1 to TRBJ2-7; D remains ambiguous. Trimming stripped 5 bases from V and 2 bases from J, with 7 bases between. This CDR3 is 11 amino acids long. CDR1 is DFQATT and CDR2 is SNEGSKA in the germline V gene (reference sequence). CDR3 region: CSAGRPYEQYF. The DNA for the CDR3 is TGCAGTGCTGGCAGACCCTACGAGCAGTACTTC.

This chain uses TRBV7-2 with TRBJ2-2; D remains ambiguous. The V gene's germline CDR1 is SGHTA and CDR2 FQGNSA. V shed 5 bases and J shed 7 bases, with 14 bases lying between them. The CDR3 has 14 amino acids. The CDR3 coding sequence is TGTGCCAGCAGCCTTCCTGACGGGTACGGGGAGCTGTTTTTT. This sequence encodes CASSLPDGYGELFF.

The chain carries TRBV2 and TRBJ2-3; D is undetermined. The V gene lost 5 bases and the J gene lost 1 base, with 7 bases spanning the gap. Germline V gene lookup returns CDR1 SNHLY and CDR2 FYNNEI. This CDR3 has 13 amino acids. The CDR3 is CASSNEGTDTQYF. The CDR3 DNA reads as TGTGCCAGCAGTAACGAGGGCACAGATACGCAGTATTTT.

The chain is built from TRBV11-3 and TRBJ2-3, with a tentative D call TRBD2 (5 bases). V dropped 5 bases and J dropped 6 bases, with 6 bases sitting between them. Per germline, CDR1 SGHNT and CDR2 YENEEA. This CDR3 spans 11 amino acids. CDR3: CASSAGDTQYF. The CDR3, as DNA: TGTGCCAGCAGCGCGGGCGATACGCAGTATTTT.

V is TRBV9 and J is TRBJ1-6, with no clear D. Germline V gene lookup returns CDR1 SGDLS and CDR2 YYNGEE. With 4 bases removed from V and 7 bases from J, the gap between germline ends came to 18 bases. The length of the CDR3 is 16 residues. CDR3 coding DNA: TGTGCCAGCAGCCCCCAAATGGGAACGAACAATTCACCCCTCCACTTT. Translating it yields CASSPQMGTNNSPLHF. Full variable domain (missing parts from reference TRBV9 and TRBJ1-6): DSGVTQTPKHLITATGQRVTLRCSPRSGDLSVYWYQQSLDQGLQFLIQYYNGEERAKGNILERFSAQQFPDLHSELNLSSLELGDSALYFCASSPQMGTNNSPLHFGNGTRLTVT.

The CDR3 region is CSVGWRGTEAFF. In DNA form, the CDR3 reads TGCAGCGTTGGTTGGAGGGGTACTGAAGCTTTCTTT. The V gene is TRBV29-1, the J gene TRBJ1-1; D perhaps matches TRBD1 (5 bases). Per the germline V gene, CDR1 is SQVTM and CDR2 is ANQGSEA. Trimming removed 4 bases at V and 5 bases at J, with 11 bases between. This CDR3 comprises 12 residues. Full variable domain (rest looked up from reference TRBV29-1 and TRBJ1-1): SAVISQKPSRDICQRGTSLTIQCQVDSQVTMMFWYRQQPGQSLTLIATANQGSEATYESGFVIDKFPISRPNLTFSTLTVSNMSPEDSSIYLCSVGWRGTEAFFGQGTRLTVV.

This clone has just one count. The rearrangement joins TRBV7-2 to TRBJ1-2, with 7 bases aligning to TRBD1. The CDR3 sequence is 15 residues long. Germline assignment: CDR1 SGHTA and CDR2 FQGNSA. Trimming removed 5 bases from V and 2 bases from J; junction bases left unmatched: 8. The CDR3 spells CASSLQGTGNYGYTF. The CDR3, as DNA: TGTGCCAGCAGCCTACAGGGGACGGGGAACTATGGCTACACCTTC.

A few counts support this clone. The J gene is TRBJ2-3, the V gene TRBV4-2; D gene unclear. This CDR3 has 12 amino acids. With 3 bases removed from V and 3 bases from J, the gap between germline ends came to 4 bases. Germline V gene lookup returns CDR1 LGHNA and CDR2 YNFKEQ. The CDR3 sequence is CASSHPTDTQYF. The DNA for the CDR3 is TGTGCCAGCAGCCATCCGACAGATACGCAGTATTTT.

The chain uses TRBV6-2 or TRBV6-3 and TRBJ2-1; either TRBD1 or TRBD2 may fit D (5 bases each). Trimming left V 6 bases short and J 2 bases short, with 14 bases between. Germline lookup yields CDR1 MNHEY and CDR2 SVGEGT. This CDR3 has 15 amino acids. CDR3 DNA: TGTGCCAGCAGCTCGGGACGGGGAACCTACAATGAGCAGTTCTTC. Translated: CASSSGRGTYNEQFF.

The chain joins TRBV3-1 (or the pseudogene TRBV3-2) to TRBJ2-7, with D perhaps matching TRBD1 (6 bases). There are 13 residues in the CDR3. The ends were cut back, 7 bases at V and 3 bases at J, with 13 bases in the middle. The germline V gene encodes CDR1 LGHDT and CDR2 YNNKEL (reference sequence). This chain's CDR3 is CASTPGQVYEQYF. CDR3 in DNA: TGTGCCAGCACCCCGGGACAAGTCTACGAGCAGTACTTC.